This T cell receptor (beta chain) was captured in a study of radiotherapy plus CTLA-4 blockade in lung cancer. About the study: Objective response rate was around 20%; disease control rate, approximately 30%. Study-level points and caveats: Increased serum interferon-beta after radiation also reportedly predicted response strongly. Radiotherapy plus ipilimumab was followed by expansion in blood of tumor-derived TCR clones.

Only in-frame clones appear in the TCRdb table, and some are missing; sequencing was by immunoSEQ multiplex PCR. The table has 65,000 to 95,000 clones, roughly 91% seen once. The germline CDR1 and CDR2 sequences are MNHNS and SASEGT. The CDR3 spans 15 residues. Trimming took off 2 bases at V and 4 bases at J, with 11 bases between the two ends. Comments on this clone: Its matching antigen is unknown.

This TCR was recovered from a human donor with non-small cell lung cancer that progressed on radiotherapy plus ipilimumab. The sequencing here drew on peripheral blood, taken from a patient treated with radiotherapy plus ipilimumab. This chain joins TRBV6-1 and TRBJ1-4; D not resolved. CDR3 amino acids: CASSEFRTNNEKLFF. The CDR3 nucleotides read TGTGCCAGCAGTGAATTTCGAACGAATAATGAAAAACTGTTTTTT.